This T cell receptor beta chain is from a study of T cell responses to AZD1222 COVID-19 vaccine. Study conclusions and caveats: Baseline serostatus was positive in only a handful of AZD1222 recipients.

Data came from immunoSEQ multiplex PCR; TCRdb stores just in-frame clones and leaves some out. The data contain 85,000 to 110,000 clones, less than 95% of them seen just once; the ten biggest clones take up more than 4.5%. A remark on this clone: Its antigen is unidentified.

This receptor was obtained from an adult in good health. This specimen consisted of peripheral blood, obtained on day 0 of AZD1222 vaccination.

CDR3 in DNA: TGCAGCGTTGAAGAGGGACTAGCGGGGGGAGCCTACGAGCAGTACTTC. Its protein is CSVEEGLAGGAYEQYF. This rearrangement joins TRBV29-1 to TRBJ2-7; 15 bases fit TRBD2. Germline CDR1 reads SQVTM; CDR2 reads ANQGSEA. The ends lost 0 bases at V and 2 bases at J; junction bases unmatched: 2. The CDR3 extends over 16 amino acids.